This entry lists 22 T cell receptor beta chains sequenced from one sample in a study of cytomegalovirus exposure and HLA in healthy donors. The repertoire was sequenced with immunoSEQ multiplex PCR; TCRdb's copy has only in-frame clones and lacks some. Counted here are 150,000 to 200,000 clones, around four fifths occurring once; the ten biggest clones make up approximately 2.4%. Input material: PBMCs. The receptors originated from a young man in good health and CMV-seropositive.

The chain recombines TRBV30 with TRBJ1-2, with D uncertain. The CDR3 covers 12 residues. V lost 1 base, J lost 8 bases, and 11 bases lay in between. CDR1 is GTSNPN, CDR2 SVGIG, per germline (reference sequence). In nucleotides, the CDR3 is TGTGCCTGGAGTGCGCAGGTGACCGGCTACACCTTC. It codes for CAWSAQVTGYTF.

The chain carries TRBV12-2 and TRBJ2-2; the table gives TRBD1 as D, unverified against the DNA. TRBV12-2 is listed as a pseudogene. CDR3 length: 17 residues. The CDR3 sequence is CASRSVGPRGGTGELFF. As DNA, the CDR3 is TGTGCAAGTCGCTCCGTAGGCCCGAGAGGGGGCACCGGGGAGCTGTTTTTT.

In nucleotides, the CDR3 is TGTGCCAGCAGCCGGACAGGGACGAGCAATCAGCCCCAGCATTTT. As protein: CASSRTGTSNQPQHF. The J gene is TRBJ1-5, the V gene TRBV6-5; 8 nucleotides agree with TRBD1. Germline trimming cut 6 bases from V and 1 base from J; bases unmatched to any gene: 5. The CDR3 is 15 amino acids. Germline assignment: CDR1 MNHEY and CDR2 SVGAGI.

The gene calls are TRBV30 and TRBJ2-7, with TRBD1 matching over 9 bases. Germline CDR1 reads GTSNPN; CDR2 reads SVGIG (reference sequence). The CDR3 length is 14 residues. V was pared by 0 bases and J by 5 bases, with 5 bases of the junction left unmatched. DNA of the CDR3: TGTGCCTGGAGTGTGGGACAGGGTGCCGACGAGCAGTACTTC. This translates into CAWSVGQGADEQYF.

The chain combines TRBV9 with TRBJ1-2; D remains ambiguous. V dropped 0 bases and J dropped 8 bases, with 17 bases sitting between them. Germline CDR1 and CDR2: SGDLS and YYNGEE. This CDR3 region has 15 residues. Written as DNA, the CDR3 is TGTGCCAGCAGCGTAGAGATTGGTACGGCTAGGGGCTACACCTTC. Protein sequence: CASSVEIGTARGYTF. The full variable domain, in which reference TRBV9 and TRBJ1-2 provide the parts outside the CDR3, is DSGVTQTPKHLITATGQRVTLRCSPRSGDLSVYWYQQSLDQGLQFLIQYYNGEERAKGNILERFSAQQFPDLHSELNLSSLELGDSALYFCASSVEIGTARGYTFGSGTRLTVV.

The DNA of the CDR3 is TGCGCCAGCAGCGGACAGACAGGACCGGAAGGGGGCTACACCTTC. Protein product: CASSGQTGPEGGYTF. The chain uses TRBV5-1 and TRBJ1-2, with D tentatively TRBD1 (6 bases). CDR1 SGHRS and CDR2 YFSETQ come from the germline V gene. This CDR3 comprises 15 residues. The V and J ends lost 4 bases and 8 bases respectively, with 21 bases between them.

The DNA for the CDR3 is TGTGCCAGCAGTTACCGTGGAGGCAGCCAGCCCCAGCATTTT. Translated: CASSYRGGSQPQHF. The rearrangement joins TRBV6-5 to TRBJ1-5; D unresolved. CDR1 is MNHEY, CDR2 SVGAGI, per germline. With 2 bases removed from V and 7 bases from J, the gap between germline ends came to 12 bases. The CDR3 runs 14 residues.

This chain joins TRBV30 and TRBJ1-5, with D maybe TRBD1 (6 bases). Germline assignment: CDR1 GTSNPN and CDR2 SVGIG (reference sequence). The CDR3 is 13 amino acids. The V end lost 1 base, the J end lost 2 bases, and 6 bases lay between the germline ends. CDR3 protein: CAWSGQGNQPQHF. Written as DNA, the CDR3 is TGTGCCTGGAGTGGACAGGGCAATCAGCCCCAGCATTTT.

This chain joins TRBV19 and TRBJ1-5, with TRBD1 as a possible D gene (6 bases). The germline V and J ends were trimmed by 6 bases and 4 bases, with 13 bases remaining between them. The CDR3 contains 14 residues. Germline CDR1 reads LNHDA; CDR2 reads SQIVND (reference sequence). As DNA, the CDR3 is TGTGCCAGTAGCCCAGACAGGAATAATCAGCCCCAGCATTTT. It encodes CASSPDRNNQPQHF.

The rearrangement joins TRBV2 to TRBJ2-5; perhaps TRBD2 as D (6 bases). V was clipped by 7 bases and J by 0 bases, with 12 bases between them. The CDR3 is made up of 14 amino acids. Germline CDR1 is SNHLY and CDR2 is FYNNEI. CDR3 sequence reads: CASKGGRNQETQYF. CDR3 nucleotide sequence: TGTGCCAGCAAAGGAGGGAGAAACCAAGAGACCCAGTACTTC. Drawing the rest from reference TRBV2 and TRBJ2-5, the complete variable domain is EPEVTQTPSHQVTQMGQEVILRCVPISNHLYFYWYRQILGQKVEFLVSFYNNEISEKSEIFDDQFSVERPDGSNFTLKIRSTKLEDSAMYFCASKGGRNQETQYFGPGTRLLVL.

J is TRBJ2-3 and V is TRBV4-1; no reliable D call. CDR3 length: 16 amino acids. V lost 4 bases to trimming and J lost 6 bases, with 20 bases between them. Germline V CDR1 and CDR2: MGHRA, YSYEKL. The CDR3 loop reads CASSPVMIQPTDTQYF. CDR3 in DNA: TGCGCCAGCAGCCCCGTTATGATACAGCCAACGGATACGCAGTATTTT.

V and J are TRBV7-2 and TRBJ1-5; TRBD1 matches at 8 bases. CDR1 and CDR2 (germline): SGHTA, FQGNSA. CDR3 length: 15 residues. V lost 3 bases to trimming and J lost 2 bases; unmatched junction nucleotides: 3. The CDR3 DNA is TGTGCCAGCAGCTTTCAGGGGGCGGGCAATCAGCCCCAGCATTTT. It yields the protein CASSFQGAGNQPQHF.

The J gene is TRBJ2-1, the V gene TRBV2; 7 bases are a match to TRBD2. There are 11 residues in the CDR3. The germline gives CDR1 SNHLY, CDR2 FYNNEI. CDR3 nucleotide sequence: TGTGCTCCGGGGGGTTACAATGAGCAGTTCTTC. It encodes CAPGGYNEQFF.

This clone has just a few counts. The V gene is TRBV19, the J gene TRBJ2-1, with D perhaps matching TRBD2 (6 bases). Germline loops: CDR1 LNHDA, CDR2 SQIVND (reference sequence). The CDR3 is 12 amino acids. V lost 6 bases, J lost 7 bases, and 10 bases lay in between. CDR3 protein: CASRHGGNEQFF. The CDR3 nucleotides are TGTGCCAGTAGACACGGAGGGAATGAGCAGTTCTTC.

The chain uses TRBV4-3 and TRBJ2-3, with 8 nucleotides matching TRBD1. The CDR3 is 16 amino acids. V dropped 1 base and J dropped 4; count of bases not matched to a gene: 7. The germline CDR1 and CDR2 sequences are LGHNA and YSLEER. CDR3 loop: CASSQGTGSSADTQYF. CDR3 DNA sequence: TGCGCCAGCAGCCAAGGGACAGGGAGTTCCGCAGATACGCAGTATTTT.

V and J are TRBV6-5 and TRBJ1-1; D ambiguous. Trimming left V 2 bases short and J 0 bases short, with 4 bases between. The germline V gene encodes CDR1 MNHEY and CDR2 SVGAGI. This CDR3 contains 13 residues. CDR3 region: CASSYNMNTEAFF. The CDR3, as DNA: TGTGCCAGCAGTTACAATATGAACACTGAAGCTTTCTTT.

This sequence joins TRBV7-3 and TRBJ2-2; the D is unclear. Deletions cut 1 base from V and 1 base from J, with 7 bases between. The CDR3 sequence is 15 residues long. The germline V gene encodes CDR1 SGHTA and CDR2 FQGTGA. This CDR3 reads CASSLNTGNTGELFF. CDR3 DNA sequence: TGTGCCAGCAGCTTAAACACGGGGAACACCGGGGAGCTGTTTTTT.

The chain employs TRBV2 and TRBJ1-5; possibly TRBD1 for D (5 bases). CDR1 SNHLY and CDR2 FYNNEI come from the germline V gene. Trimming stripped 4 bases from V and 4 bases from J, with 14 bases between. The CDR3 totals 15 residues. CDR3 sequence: CASSAGRGSNQPQHF. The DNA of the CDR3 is TGTGCCAGCAGTGCCGGAAGGGGAAGTAATCAGCCCCAGCATTTT.

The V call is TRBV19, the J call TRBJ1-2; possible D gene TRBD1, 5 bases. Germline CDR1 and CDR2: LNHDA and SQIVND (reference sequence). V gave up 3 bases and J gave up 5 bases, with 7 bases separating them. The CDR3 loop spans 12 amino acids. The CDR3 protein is CASSIRGYGYTF. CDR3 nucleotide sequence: TGTGCCAGTAGTATTAGGGGTTATGGCTACACCTTC.

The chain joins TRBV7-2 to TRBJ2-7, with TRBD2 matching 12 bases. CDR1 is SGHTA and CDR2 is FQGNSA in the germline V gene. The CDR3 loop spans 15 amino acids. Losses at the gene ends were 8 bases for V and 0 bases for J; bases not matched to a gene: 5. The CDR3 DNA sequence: TGTGCCAGCGGACGACTAGCGGGGGCCTCCTACGAGCAGTACTTC. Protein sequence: CASGRLAGASYEQYF.

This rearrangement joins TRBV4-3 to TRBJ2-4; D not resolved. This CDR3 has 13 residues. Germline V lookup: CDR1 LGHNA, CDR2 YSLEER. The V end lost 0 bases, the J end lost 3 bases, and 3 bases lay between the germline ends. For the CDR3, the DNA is TGCGCCAGCAGCCAAGACAGCAAAAACATTCAGTACTTC. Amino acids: CASSQDSKNIQYF.

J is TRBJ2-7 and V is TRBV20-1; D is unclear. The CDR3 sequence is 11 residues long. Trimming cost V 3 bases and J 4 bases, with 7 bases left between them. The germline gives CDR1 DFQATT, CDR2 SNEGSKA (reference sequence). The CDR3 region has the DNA TGCAGTGCTAGGACGGGTTACGAGCAGTACTTC. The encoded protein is CSARTGYEQYF.